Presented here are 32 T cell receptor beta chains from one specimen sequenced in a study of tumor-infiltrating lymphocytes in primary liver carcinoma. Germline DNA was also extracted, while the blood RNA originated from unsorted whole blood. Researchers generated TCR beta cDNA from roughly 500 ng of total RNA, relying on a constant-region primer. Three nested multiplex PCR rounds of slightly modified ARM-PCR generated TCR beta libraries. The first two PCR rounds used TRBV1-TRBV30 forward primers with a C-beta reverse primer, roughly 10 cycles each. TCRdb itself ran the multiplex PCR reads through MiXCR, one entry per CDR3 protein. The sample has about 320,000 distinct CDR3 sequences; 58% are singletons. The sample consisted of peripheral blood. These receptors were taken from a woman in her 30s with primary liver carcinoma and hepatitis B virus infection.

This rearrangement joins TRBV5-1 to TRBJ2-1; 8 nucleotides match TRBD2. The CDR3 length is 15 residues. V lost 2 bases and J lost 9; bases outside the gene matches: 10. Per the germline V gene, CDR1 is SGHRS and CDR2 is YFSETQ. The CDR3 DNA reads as TGCGCCAGCAGCTTAGCGGGAGAGCCTTCTGGTGAGCAGTTCTTC. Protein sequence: CASSLAGEPSGEQFF.

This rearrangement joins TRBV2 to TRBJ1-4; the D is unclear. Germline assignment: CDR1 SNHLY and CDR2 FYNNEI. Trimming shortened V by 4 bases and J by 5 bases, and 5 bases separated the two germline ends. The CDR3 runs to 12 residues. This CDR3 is CASSGLNEKLFF. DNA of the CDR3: TGTGCCAGCAGTGGACTAAATGAAAAACTGTTTTTT.

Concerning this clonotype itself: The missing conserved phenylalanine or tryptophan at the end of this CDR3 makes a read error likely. The CDR3 region has the DNA TGTGCCTGGACCTTTAATTCACCCCTCCACATT. It specifies CAWTFNSPLHI. V and J are TRBV30 and TRBJ1-6; D unresolved. The germline V gene has CDR1 GTSNPN and CDR2 SVGIG (reference sequence). The germline V and J ends were trimmed by 4 bases and 6 bases, with 4 bases remaining between them. The CDR3 runs 11 residues.

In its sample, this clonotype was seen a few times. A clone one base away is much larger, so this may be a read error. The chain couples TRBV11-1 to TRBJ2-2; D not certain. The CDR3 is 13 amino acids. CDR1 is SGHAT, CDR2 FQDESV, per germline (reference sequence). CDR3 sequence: CTSTPENTGELFF. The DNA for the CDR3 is TGTACCAGCACCCCGGAGAACACCGGGGAGCTGTTTTTT.

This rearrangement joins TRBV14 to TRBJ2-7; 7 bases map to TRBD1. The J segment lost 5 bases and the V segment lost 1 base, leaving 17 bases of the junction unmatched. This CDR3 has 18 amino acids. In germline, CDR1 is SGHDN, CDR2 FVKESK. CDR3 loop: CASSQADRINASRNEQYF. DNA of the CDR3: TGTGCCAGCAGCCAAGCGGACAGGATTAACGCGAGTAGGAACGAGCAGTACTTC.

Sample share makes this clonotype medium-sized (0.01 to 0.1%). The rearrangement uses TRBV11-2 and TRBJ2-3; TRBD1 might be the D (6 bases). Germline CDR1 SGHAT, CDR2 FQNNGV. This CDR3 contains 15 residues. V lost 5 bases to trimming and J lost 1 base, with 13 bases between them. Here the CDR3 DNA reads TGTGCCAGCAGCCGTTCCGGACAGCGCACAGATACGCAGTATTTT. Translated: CASSRSGQRTDTQYF.

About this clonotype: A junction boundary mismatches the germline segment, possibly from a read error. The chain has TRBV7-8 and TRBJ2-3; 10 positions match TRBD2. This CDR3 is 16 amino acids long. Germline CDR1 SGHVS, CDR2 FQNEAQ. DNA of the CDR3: TGTGCCAGCAGCTTAGCCTTAGCGGGAGGCACAGATACGCGGTATTTT. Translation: CASSLALAGGTDTRYF.

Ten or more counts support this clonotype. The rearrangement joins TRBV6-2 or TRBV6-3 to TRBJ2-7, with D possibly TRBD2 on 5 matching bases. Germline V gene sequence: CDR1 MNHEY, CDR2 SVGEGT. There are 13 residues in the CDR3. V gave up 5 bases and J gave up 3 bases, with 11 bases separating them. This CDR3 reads CASSRAGLYEQYF. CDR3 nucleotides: TGTGCCAGCAGTAGGGCGGGCCTCTACGAGCAGTACTTC.

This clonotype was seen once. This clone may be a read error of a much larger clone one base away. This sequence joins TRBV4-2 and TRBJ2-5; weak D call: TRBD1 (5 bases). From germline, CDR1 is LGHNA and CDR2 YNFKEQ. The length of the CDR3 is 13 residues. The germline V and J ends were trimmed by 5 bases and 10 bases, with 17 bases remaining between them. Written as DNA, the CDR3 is TGTGCCAGCAGCACCTTAAGCAAAGGGGACCAGTACTTC. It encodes CASSTLSKGDQYF.

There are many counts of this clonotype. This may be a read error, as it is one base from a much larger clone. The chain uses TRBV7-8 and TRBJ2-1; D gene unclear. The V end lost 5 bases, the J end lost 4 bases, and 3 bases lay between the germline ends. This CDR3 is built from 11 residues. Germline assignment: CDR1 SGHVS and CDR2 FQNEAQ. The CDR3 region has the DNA TGTGCCAGCAGCGAGTACAATGAGCAGTTCTTC. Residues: CASSEYNEQFF. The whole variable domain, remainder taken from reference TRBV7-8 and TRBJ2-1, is GAGVSQSPRYKVAKRGQDVALRCDPISGHVSLFWYQQALGQGPEFLTYFQNEAQLDKSGLPSDRFFAERPEGSVSTLKIQRTQQEDSAVYLCASSEYNEQFFGPGTRLTVL.

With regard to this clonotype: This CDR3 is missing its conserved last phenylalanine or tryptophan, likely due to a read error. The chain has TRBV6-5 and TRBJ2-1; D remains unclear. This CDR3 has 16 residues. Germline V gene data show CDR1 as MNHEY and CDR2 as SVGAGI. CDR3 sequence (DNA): TGTGTCAGCAGTATGCGGACGGTGAGCTCCTACAATGAGCAGTTCCTC. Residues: CVSSMRTVSSYNEQFL.

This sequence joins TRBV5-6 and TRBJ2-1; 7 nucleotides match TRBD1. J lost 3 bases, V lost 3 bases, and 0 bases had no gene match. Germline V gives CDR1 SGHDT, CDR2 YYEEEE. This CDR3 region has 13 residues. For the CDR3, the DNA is TGTGCCAGCAGCTGGGACAGCTACAATGAGCAGTTCTTC. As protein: CASSWDSYNEQFF.

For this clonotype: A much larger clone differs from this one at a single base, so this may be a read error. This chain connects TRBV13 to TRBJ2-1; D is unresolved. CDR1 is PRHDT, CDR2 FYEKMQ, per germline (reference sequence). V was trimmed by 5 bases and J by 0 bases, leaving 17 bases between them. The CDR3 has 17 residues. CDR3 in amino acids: CASSARLSYSSYNEQFF. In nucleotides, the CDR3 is TGTGCCAGCAGCGCTAGACTTTCCTACAGCTCCTACAATGAGCAGTTCTTC.

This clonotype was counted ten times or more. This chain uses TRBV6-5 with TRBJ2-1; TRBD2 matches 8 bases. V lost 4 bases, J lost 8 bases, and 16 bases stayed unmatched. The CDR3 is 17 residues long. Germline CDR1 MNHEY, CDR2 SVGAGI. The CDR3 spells CASSSNPGREAADEQFF. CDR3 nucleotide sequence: TGTGCCAGCAGTTCCAACCCGGGGCGGGAGGCCGCGGATGAGCAGTTCTTC.

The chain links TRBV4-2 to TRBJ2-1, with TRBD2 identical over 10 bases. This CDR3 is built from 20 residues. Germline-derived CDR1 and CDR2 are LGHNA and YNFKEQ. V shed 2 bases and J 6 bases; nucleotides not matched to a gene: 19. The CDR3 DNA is TGTGCCAGCAGCCAACTTTATGGGAAGCGGGAGGGCCTTAAAGGCAATGAGCAGTTCTTC. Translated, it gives CASSQLYGKREGLKGNEQFF.

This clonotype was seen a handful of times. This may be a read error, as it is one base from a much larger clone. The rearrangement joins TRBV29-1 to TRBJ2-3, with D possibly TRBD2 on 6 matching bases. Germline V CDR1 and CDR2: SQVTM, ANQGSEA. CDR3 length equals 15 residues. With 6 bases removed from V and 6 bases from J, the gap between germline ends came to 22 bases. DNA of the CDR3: TGCAGCGTCTGCCGACTAGTTGGGGTCACCGATACGCAGTATTTT. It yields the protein CSVCRLVGVTDTQYF.

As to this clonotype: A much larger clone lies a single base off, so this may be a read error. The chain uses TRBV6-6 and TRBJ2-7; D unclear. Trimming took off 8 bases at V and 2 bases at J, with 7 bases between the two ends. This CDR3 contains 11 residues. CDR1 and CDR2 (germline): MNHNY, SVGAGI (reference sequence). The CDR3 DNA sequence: TGTGCCAGCGCCACAGCCTACGAGCAGTACTTC. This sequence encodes CASATAYEQYF.

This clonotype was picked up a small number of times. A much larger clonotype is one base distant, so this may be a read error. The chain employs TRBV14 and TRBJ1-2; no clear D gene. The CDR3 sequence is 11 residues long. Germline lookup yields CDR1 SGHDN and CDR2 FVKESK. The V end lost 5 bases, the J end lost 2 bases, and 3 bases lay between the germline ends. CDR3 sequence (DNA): TGTGCCAGCAGCAAGAACTATGGCTACACCTTC. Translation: CASSKNYGYTF.

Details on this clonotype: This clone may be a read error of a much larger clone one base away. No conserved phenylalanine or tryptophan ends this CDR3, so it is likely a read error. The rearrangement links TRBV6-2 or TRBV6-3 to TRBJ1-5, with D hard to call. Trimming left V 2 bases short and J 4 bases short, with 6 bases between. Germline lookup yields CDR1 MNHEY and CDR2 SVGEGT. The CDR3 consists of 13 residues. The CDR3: CASSYAGNQPQHI. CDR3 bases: TGTGCCAGCAGTTACGCGGGTAATCAGCCCCAGCATATT.

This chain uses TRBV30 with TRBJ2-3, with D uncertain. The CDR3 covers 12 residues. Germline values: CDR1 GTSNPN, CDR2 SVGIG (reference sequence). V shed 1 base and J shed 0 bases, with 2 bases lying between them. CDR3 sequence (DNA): TGTGCCTGGAGTGAAAGCACAGATACGCAGTATTTT. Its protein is CAWSESTDTQYF.

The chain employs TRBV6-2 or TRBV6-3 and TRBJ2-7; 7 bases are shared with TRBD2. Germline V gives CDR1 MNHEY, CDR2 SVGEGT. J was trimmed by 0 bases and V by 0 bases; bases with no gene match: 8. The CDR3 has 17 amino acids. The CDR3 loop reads CASSYSIASGFSYEQYF. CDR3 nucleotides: TGTGCCAGCAGTTACTCGATAGCTAGCGGATTCTCCTACGAGCAGTACTTC.

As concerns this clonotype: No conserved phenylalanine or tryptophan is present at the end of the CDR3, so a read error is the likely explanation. CDR3 protein: CASGLDWGSPLHI. The CDR3 DNA reads as TGTGCTAGTGGTTTGGACTGGGGGTCACCCCTCCACATT. This chain connects TRBV12-5 to TRBJ1-6; tentative D call: TRBD1 (5 bases). Deletions cut 1 base from V and 10 bases from J, with 8 bases between. Germline V gene data show CDR1 as LGHNT and CDR2 as FRNRAP. The CDR3 has 13 amino acids.

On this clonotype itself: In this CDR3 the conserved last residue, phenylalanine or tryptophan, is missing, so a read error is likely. The CDR3 DNA follows: TGTGCCAGTAGCTTGGCATATAGGGTCTGTGAGCAGTTCTTG. Translation gives CASSLAYRVCEQFL. The chain employs TRBV11-2 and TRBJ2-1; no clear D. Germline CDR1 SGHAT, CDR2 FQNNGV. The CDR3 sequence is 14 residues long.

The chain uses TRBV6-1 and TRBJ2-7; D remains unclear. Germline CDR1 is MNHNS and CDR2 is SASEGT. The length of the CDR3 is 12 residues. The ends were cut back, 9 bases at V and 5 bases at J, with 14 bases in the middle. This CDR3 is CASRRGNHEQYF. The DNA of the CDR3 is TGTGCCAGTAGAAGAGGTAATCACGAGCAGTACTTC.

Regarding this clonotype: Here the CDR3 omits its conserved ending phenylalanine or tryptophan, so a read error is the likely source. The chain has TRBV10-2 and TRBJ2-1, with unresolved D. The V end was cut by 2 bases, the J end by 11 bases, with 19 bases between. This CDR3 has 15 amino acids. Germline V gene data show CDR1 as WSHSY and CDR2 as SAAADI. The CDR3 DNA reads TGCGCCAGCAGTGAGGGTGGGAAACCCCCGTATAAGCAGTTCTTA. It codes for CASSEGGKPPYKQFL.

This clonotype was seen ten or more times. In DNA, the CDR3 is TGTGCCAGCAGCGGGCGAGCGGGAGGGCCCCTAGATACGCAGTATTTT. Protein sequence: CASSGRAGGPLDTQYF. This chain links TRBV4-2 with TRBJ2-3; TRBD2 matches 10 bases. The CDR3 is made up of 16 amino acids. With 5 bases clipped from V and 5 bases from J, the junction kept 10 bases outside the gene matches. Per germline, CDR1 LGHNA and CDR2 YNFKEQ.

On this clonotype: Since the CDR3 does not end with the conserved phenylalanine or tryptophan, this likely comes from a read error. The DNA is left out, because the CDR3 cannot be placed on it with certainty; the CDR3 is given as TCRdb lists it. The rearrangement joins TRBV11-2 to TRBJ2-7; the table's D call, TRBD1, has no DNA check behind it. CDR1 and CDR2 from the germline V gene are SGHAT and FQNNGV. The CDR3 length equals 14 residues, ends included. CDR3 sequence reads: CASSPTDRGEERYY.

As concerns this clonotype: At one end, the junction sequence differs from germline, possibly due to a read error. The CDR3 nucleotides are TGTGCCAGCAGCTTAGTAGAGTTGGGAGGGCAGCACTTC. This sequence encodes CASSLVELGGQHF. The J gene is TRBJ2-7, the V gene TRBV7-9, with 7 nucleotides matching TRBD2. Germline CDR1 and CDR2: SEHNR and FQNEAQ (reference sequence). The length of the CDR3 is 13 residues.

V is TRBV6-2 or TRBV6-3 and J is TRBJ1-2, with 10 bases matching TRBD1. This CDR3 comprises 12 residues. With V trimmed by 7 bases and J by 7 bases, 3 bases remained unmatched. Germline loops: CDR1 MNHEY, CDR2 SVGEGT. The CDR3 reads CASMTGGRGYTF. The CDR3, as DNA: TGTGCCAGCATGACAGGGGGCCGTGGCTACACCTTC.

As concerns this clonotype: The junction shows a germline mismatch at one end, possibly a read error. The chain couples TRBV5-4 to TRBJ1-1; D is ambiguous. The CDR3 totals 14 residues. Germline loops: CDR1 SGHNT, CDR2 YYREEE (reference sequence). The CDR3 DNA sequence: TGTGCCGGCAGCGTGCTGCGAGAGGATAGAGAAGCTTTCTTT. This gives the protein CAGSVLREDREAFF.

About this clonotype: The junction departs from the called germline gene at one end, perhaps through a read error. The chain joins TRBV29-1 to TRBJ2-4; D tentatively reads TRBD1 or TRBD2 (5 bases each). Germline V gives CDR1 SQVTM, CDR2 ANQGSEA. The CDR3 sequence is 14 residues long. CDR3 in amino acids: CSFTRGATKNIQCF. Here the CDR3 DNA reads TGCAGCTTTACCCGAGGGGCCACCAAAAACATTCAGTGCTTC.

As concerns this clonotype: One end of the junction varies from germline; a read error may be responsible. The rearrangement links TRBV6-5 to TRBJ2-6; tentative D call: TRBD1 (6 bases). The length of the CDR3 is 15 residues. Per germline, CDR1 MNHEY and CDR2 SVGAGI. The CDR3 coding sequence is TGTGCCAGCACCAAGAGGGGGAGTGGGGTCAACGTCCTGACTTTC. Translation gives CASTKRGSGVNVLTF.